The 22 T cell receptor beta chains presented below share a single source sample, sequenced in a study of CD8 T cells in ankylosing spondylitis. MiXCR, run by TCRdb on the 5' RACE reads, gives a single entry per CDR3 protein. The table records 150,000 to 200,000 distinct CDR3 sequences, about an eighth of them present only once. Input material: blood, either unsorted or a sorted T cell fraction (not recorded which). Receptors were obtained from a female donor with ankylosing spondylitis or in good health (not recorded which).

Notes on this clonotype: This may come from a read error, since a much larger clone is one base off. The genes are TRBV3-1 and TRBJ2-1; tentatively, D is TRBD2 (6 bases). The CDR3 loop spans 15 amino acids. CDR1 LGHDT and CDR2 YNNKEL come from the germline V gene (reference sequence). CDR3 nucleotide sequence: TGTGCCAGCAGCCTCTCAGCGGGCAATAACAATGAGCAGATCTTC. Its translation: CASSLSAGNNNEQIF.

This clonotype was picked up many times. The genes are TRBV28 and TRBJ1-6; no clear D. Deletions cut 4 bases from V and 0 bases from J, with 13 bases between. CDR3 size: 17 residues. CDR1 and CDR2 (germline): MDHEN, SYDVKM. The chain's CDR3 is CASSSERMSSYNSPLHF. Written as DNA, the CDR3 is TGTGCCAGCAGTTCTGAACGGATGAGCTCCTATAATTCACCCCTCCACTTT. Combining the CDR3 with reference TRBV28 and TRBJ1-6 gives the whole variable domain DVKVTQSSRYLVKRTGEKVFLECVQDMDHENMFWYRQDPGLGLRLIYFSYDVKMKEKGDIPEGYSVSREKKERFSLILESASTNQTSMYLCASSSERMSSYNSPLHFGNGTRLTVT.

This clonotype was counted ten times or more. CDR3 sequence: CASSLGQGIGTGELFF. The CDR3 DNA reads as TGTGCCAGCAGTTTAGGACAGGGGATAGGCACCGGGGAGCTGTTTTTT. The chain couples TRBV12-3 or TRBV12-4 to TRBJ2-2, with 8 bases matching TRBD1. Losses at the gene ends were 1 base for V and 4 bases for J; bases not matched to a gene: 5. The CDR3 totals 16 residues.

The J gene is TRBJ2-5, the V gene TRBV12-3 or TRBV12-4; TRBD2 matches at 8 bases. V shed 4 bases, J shed 3 bases, and the junction held 7 bases outside the gene matches. This CDR3 has 15 residues. CDR3 protein: CASSYRGGLKETQYF. As DNA, the CDR3 is TGTGCCAGCAGTTACCGGGGGGGTCTAAAAGAGACCCAGTACTTC.

This clonotype was detected many times. J is TRBJ2-2 and V is TRBV6-2 or TRBV6-3; D remains ambiguous. Germline assignment: CDR1 MNHEY and CDR2 SVGEGT. Trimming stripped 4 bases from V and 1 base from J, with 16 bases between. This CDR3 is 17 amino acids long. The CDR3: CASSFLLGPMNTGELFF. CDR3 nucleotides: TGTGCCAGCAGTTTCCTACTGGGCCCCATGAACACCGGGGAGCTGTTTTTT.

This clonotype has a count of ten or more. This chain joins TRBV4-1 and TRBJ1-1; no firm D call. This CDR3 comprises 16 residues. V shed 2 bases and J shed 7 bases, with 20 bases lying between them. Germline values: CDR1 MGHRA, CDR2 YSYEKL. CDR3 DNA: TGCGCCAGCAGCCAAATCCCGCCACCAATAACCCGTGAAGCTTTCTTT. Translation gives CASSQIPPPITREAFF.

This clonotype came up many times. V and J are TRBV10-3 and TRBJ2-5; D tentatively reads TRBD1 or TRBD2 (5 bases each). V lost 6 bases and J 0 bases, leaving 8 bases between the germline ends. Germline-derived CDR1 and CDR2 are ENHRY and SYGVKD. The CDR3 is 13 amino acids. CDR3 nucleotide sequence: TGTGCCATCAGGGGACGGAACCAAGAGACCCAGTACTTC. This codes for CAIRGRNQETQYF.

Many counts were recorded for this clonotype. This rearrangement joins TRBV7-2 to TRBJ1-1, with 7 bases aligning to TRBD1. The V segment lost 3 bases and the J segment 0 bases; nucleotides outside the gene matches: 1. CDR1 and CDR2 (germline): SGHTA, FQGNSA. This CDR3 is built from 14 residues. The CDR3 region has the DNA TGTGCCAGCAGCTTGACAGGGATGAACACTGAAGCTTTCTTT. This sequence encodes CASSLTGMNTEAFF.

For this clonotype: This clone may be a read error of a much larger clone one base away. The gene calls are TRBV27 and TRBJ1-4, with no clear D. The CDR3 totals 13 residues. V lost 6 bases and J 7 bases, leaving 12 bases between the germline ends. Germline V gives CDR1 MNHEY, CDR2 SMNVEV (reference sequence). The CDR3 protein is CASRFAVSEKLFF. DNA for the CDR3: TGTGCCAGCAGGTTCGCCGTGAGTGAAAAACTGTTTTTT.

This sequence joins TRBV5-1 and TRBJ1-2; D unclear. The germline CDR1 and CDR2 sequences are SGHRS and YFSETQ. The CDR3 contains 14 residues. V lost 0 bases to trimming and J lost 2 bases, with 8 bases between them. CDR3 DNA sequence: TGCGCCAGCAGCTTGGATTTCGGCAACTATGGCTACACCTTC. Translating gives CASSLDFGNYGYTF.

The chain combines TRBV5-6 with TRBJ1-5, with a weak D call TRBD1 (6 bases). The germline CDR1 and CDR2 sequences are SGHDT and YYEEEE. This CDR3 is 15 amino acids long. The ends were cut back, 4 bases at V and 2 bases at J, with 13 bases in the middle. The CDR3 loop reads CASSGRGLGNQPQHF. CDR3 DNA sequence: TGTGCCAGCAGCGGCAGGGGTTTAGGCAATCAGCCCCAGCATTTT.

The sample holds many counts of this clonotype. The CDR3 sequence: CASSLGAGGTEAFF. The DNA for the CDR3 is TGCGCCAGCAGCTTGGGGGCGGGTGGCACTGAAGCTTTCTTT. The V gene is TRBV5-1, the J gene TRBJ1-1; the D is unclear. This CDR3 comprises 14 residues. Per germline, CDR1 SGHRS and CDR2 YFSETQ. V was cut by 0 bases and J by 4 bases, with 10 bases left in between.

There are many counts of this clonotype. The rearrangement links TRBV30 to TRBJ1-5; 9 bases are shared with TRBD1. V was clipped by 3 bases and J by 10 bases; unmatched bases: 7. This CDR3 contains 13 residues. Germline assignment: CDR1 GTSNPN and CDR2 SVGIG (reference sequence). CDR3 residues: CAWSGTGKEPQHF. CDR3 bases: TGTGCCTGGAGCGGGACAGGGAAGGAACCCCAGCATTTT.

As concerns this clonotype: With a much larger clone just one base away, this may be a read error. The chain uses TRBV9 and TRBJ1-1; 9 positions match TRBD1. This CDR3 has 15 amino acids. J gave up 5 bases and V 0 bases, and 5 bases lay outside the gene matches. Germline V lookup: CDR1 SGDLS, CDR2 YYNGEE. The CDR3 reads CASSVEGTGRTEAFF. CDR3 nucleotides: TGTGCCAGCAGCGTAGAAGGGACAGGGAGAACTGAAGCTTTCTTT.

This chain connects TRBV28 to TRBJ2-2; possibly TRBD2 for D (6 bases). Per germline, CDR1 MDHEN and CDR2 SYDVKM. The CDR3 contains 16 residues. Trimming cost V 1 base and J 2 bases, with 11 bases left between them. The CDR3 bases are TGTGCCAGCAGTTTATTAGGAGGGATCAACACCGGGGAGCTGTTTTTT. Translated: CASSLLGGINTGELFF.

This clonotype has ten or more counts. The gene calls are TRBV5-4 and TRBJ1-4; TRBD1 agrees at 7 bases. The germline V gene has CDR1 SGHNT and CDR2 YYREEE (reference sequence). The CDR3 has 14 residues. V was clipped by 3 bases and J by 4 bases; unmatched bases: 3. The CDR3 sequence: CASSYGTVNEKLFF. In DNA, the CDR3 is TGTGCCAGCAGCTACGGGACAGTTAATGAAAAACTGTTTTTT.

This clonotype was seen ten or more times. This chain links TRBV29-1 with TRBJ2-1, with 10 bases fitting TRBD2. The CDR3 sequence is 15 residues long. CDR1 and CDR2 (germline): SQVTM, ANQGSEA. The J segment lost 8 bases and the V segment lost 6 bases, leaving 13 bases of the junction unmatched. DNA of the CDR3: TGCAGCGTCCTAAGGCAAGCGGGAGGGGACTATGAGCAGTTCTTC. Residues: CSVLRQAGGDYEQFF.

V usage is TRBV5-1 and J usage is TRBJ2-2; D is unclear. Trimming left V 0 bases short and J 3 bases short, with 9 bases between. Germline assignment: CDR1 SGHRS and CDR2 YFSETQ. The CDR3 spans 15 residues. The CDR3 nucleotides are TGCGCCAGCAGCTTGGCCGTCAGCTACACCGGGGAGCTGTTTTTT. Residues: CASSLAVSYTGELFF. Full variable domain (rest looked up from reference TRBV5-1 and TRBJ2-2): KAGVTQTPRYLIKTRGQQVTLSCSPISGHRSVSWYQQTPGQGLQFLFEYFSETQRNKGNFPGRFSGRQFSNSRSEMNVSTLELGDSALYLCASSLAVSYTGELFFGEGSRLTVL.

The chain combines TRBV12-3 or TRBV12-4 with TRBJ1-5, with a possible D match to TRBD1 (6 bases). V lost 6 bases and J lost 9, with 27 bases in between. CDR3 size: 17 residues. CDR3 amino acids: CASSTLQGPAEVAPQHF. The CDR3 DNA reads TGTGCCAGCAGCACGCTACAGGGACCTGCCGAGGTTGCGCCCCAGCATTTT.

Regarding this clonotype: A much more abundant neighbour one base away suggests this may be a read error. V and J are TRBV5-1 and TRBJ2-3; D gene ambiguous. The CDR3 is 13 residues long. Germline V gene lookup returns CDR1 SGHRS and CDR2 YFSETQ. V gave up 1 base and J gave up 6 bases, with 9 bases separating them. The CDR3 is CASSLTASDTQYF. The CDR3 DNA reads as TGCGCCAGCAGCTTGACTGCTTCGGATACGCAGTATTTT.

The chain combines TRBV5-1 with TRBJ2-3; TRBD1 matches 8 bases. Trimming removed 4 bases from V and 3 bases from J; junction bases left unmatched: 10. CDR1 and CDR2 from the germline V gene are SGHRS and YFSETQ. There are 16 residues in the CDR3. The CDR3 nucleotides read TGCGCCAGCAGCGCCCCCCGGACAGGGTGGACAGATACGCAGTATTTT. This encodes CASSAPRTGWTDTQYF.

This clonotype occurred many times. The chain joins TRBV20-1 to TRBJ2-7; D possibly uses TRBD1 or TRBD2 (6 bases each). The CDR3 is made up of 11 amino acids. Germline V lookup: CDR1 DFQATT, CDR2 SNEGSKA (reference sequence). CDR3 loop: CGLQGNYEQYF. The CDR3 DNA sequence: TGCGGACTACAGGGAAACTACGAGCAGTACTTC.